This TCR beta chain was found in a study of radiotherapy plus CTLA-4 blockade in lung cancer. Of note for this clone: The antigen remains unidentified. Other nucleotide sequences from this sample produce the same CDR3.

Assay used: immunoSEQ multiplex PCR; TCRdb lists only in-frame clones, some missing. The data show tens of thousands of clones, around four fifths seen once. Germline CDR1 and CDR2: MNHEY and SMNVEV (reference sequence). V lost 2 bases, J lost 0 bases, and 1 base stayed unmatched. The CDR3 totals 14 residues. The study's findings and limits: Dynamics of early blood T cell clones, together with interferon-beta, were reportedly the best predictors of response.

This material consisted of peripheral blood, taken from a patient treated with radiotherapy plus ipilimumab. The rearrangement links TRBV27 to TRBJ2-7; TRBD2 aligns across 7 bases. The origin of this receptor is a human donor with non-small cell lung cancer whose response to radiotherapy plus ipilimumab could not be evaluated. CDR3 nucleotide sequence: TGTGCCAGCAGTTTAGGCGGGAGCTCCTACGAGCAGTACTTC. Its translation: CASSLGGSSYEQYF.